This entry lists 26 T cell receptor beta chains sequenced from one sample in a study of OX40 agonist ivuxolimab in advanced cancers. Method: immunoSEQ multiplex PCR; TCRdb's copy keeps in-frame clones and lacks some. The sample includes about 59,000 clones, 84% of them seen just once. The sequenced sample was CD4+ or CD8+ T cells sorted from blood, obtained in a trial of the OX40 agonist ivuxolimab. All receptors come from an adult with an advanced solid tumor such as melanoma, head and neck, liver or kidney cancer.

The V gene is TRBV10-3, the J gene TRBJ1-2; 7 bases map to TRBD1. V was clipped by 3 bases and J by 2 bases; unmatched bases: 6. The CDR3 is made up of 15 amino acids. CDR1 ENHRY and CDR2 SYGVKD come from the germline V gene. CDR3 region: CAISDSGQTNYGYTF. The CDR3 coding sequence is TGTGCCATCAGTGACTCGGGACAGACCAACTATGGCTACACCTTC.

This clone was seen a few times. The J gene is TRBJ2-7, the V gene TRBV4-1, with 8 bases aligning to TRBD2. Per the germline V gene, CDR1 is MGHRA and CDR2 is YSYEKL. V lost 1 base to trimming and J lost 6 bases; unmatched junction nucleotides: 11. The CDR3 is 16 amino acids. The CDR3 is CASSQVGGAGFGEQYF. For the CDR3, the DNA is TGCGCCAGCAGCCAAGTCGGGGGGGCAGGGTTTGGCGAGCAGTACTTC.

This chain uses TRBV7-3 with TRBJ2-5; D unclear. The J call may be mistaken, given a closer DNA end match to TRBJ2-7. This CDR3 contains 17 residues. Germline V gene data show CDR1 as SGHTA and CDR2 as FQGTGA. CDR3 region: CASSLTTLDSFSYEQYF. CDR3 bases: TGTGCCAGCAGCTTAACCACCCTCGACTCGTTCTCCTACGAGCAGTACTTC.

The genes are TRBV10-3 and TRBJ2-1, with D tentatively TRBD1 (6 bases). Germline values: CDR1 ENHRY, CDR2 SYGVKD. V dropped 5 bases and J dropped 14 bases, with 16 bases sitting between them. CDR3 size: 12 residues. CDR3 sequence (DNA): TGTGCCATCAGTTTGGAAGGGGGATCTAAGTTCTTC. It yields the protein CAISLEGGSKFF.

This clone was detected only a few times. The V call is TRBV11-1, the J call TRBJ2-7, with 10 bases that match TRBD2. The CDR3 spans 15 residues. The germline V gene encodes CDR1 SGHAT and CDR2 FQDESV (reference sequence). The trim removed 0 bases at V and 4 bases at J, leaving 3 bases unmatched. The CDR3 loop is CASSLALAGDYEQYF. CDR3 in DNA: TGTGCCAGCAGCTTAGCGCTAGCGGGAGATTACGAGCAGTACTTC.

V gene TRBV9 combines with J gene TRBJ1-5; D call uncertain. This CDR3 is 15 amino acids long. The V and J ends lost 0 bases and 4 bases respectively, with 11 bases between them. Germline CDR1 and CDR2: SGDLS and YYNGEE. The CDR3, as DNA: TGTGCCAGCAGCGTAGAGGCCTCGCTTAATCAGCCCCAGCATTTT. It is translated as CASSVEASLNQPQHF.

V and J are TRBV5-5 and TRBJ2-3, with D maybe TRBD1 (6 bases). Trimming removed 4 bases from V and 4 bases from J, with 16 bases in between. Germline CDR1 and CDR2: SGHKS and YYEKEE (reference sequence). The CDR3 covers 15 residues. This CDR3 is CASSPFVGAADTQYF. CDR3 DNA: TGTGCCAGCAGCCCCTTCGTGGGGGCTGCAGATACGCAGTATTTT.

The CDR3 region has the DNA TGCGCCAGCAGTGAGTCAGGGGTAGCGGGCCATGAGCAGTTCTTC. Translation: CASSESGVAGHEQFF. The V call is TRBV10-1, the J call TRBJ2-1; 7 positions match TRBD2. The CDR3 is 15 residues long. The V segment lost 0 bases and the J segment 8 bases; nucleotides outside the gene matches: 7. CDR1 WNHNN and CDR2 SYGVQD come from the germline V gene (reference sequence).

The chain has TRBV25-1 and TRBJ1-4, with 7 bases lining up with TRBD1. CDR1 is MGHDK, CDR2 SYGVNS, per germline. J lost 8 bases, V lost 7 bases, and 7 bases had no gene match. This CDR3 region has 13 residues. CDR3 region: CASNDRVSEKLFF. The CDR3 bases are TGTGCCAGCAATGACAGGGTTTCGGAAAAACTGTTTTTT.

The V gene is TRBV18, the J gene TRBJ1-6; 7 positions match TRBD1. The CDR3 is 15 amino acids. The germline CDR1 and CDR2 sequences are KGHSH and LQKENI. After removal of 3 bases from V and 8 bases from J, the junction contained 7 bases not matched to a gene. The CDR3 spells CASSPKDREDSPLHF. In DNA, the CDR3 is TGTGCCAGCTCACCCAAAGACAGGGAGGATTCACCCCTCCACTTT.

This clone was found once. The chain employs TRBV15 and TRBJ2-7; D may be TRBD1 or TRBD2 (5 bases each). This CDR3 is 13 amino acids long. V lost 3 bases, J lost 5 bases, and 11 bases lay in between. Germline V gene lookup returns CDR1 LNHNV and CDR2 YYDKDF (reference sequence). CDR3 in amino acids: CATSRGEVDEQYF. The CDR3 DNA is TGTGCCACCAGCAGGGGGGAAGTCGACGAGCAGTACTTC.

The chain couples TRBV7-3 to TRBJ2-1, with TRBD2 as a possible D gene (6 bases). Trimming stripped 0 bases from V and 4 bases from J, with 10 bases between. Germline CDR1 and CDR2: SGHTA and FQGTGA. The CDR3 has 15 residues. The CDR3 is CASSLTRDGYNEQFF. CDR3 nucleotides: TGTGCCAGCAGCTTAACGCGGGATGGGTACAATGAGCAGTTCTTC.

This clone was seen just once. The chain carries TRBV5-1 and TRBJ2-2; 10 bases line up with TRBD2. Germline-derived CDR1 and CDR2 are SGHRS and YFSETQ. The trim removed 4 bases at V and 6 bases at J, leaving 3 bases unmatched. The CDR3 covers 14 residues. CDR3 amino acids: CASSAGLASGELFF. The CDR3 DNA reads as TGCGCCAGCAGCGCGGGACTAGCGTCCGGGGAGCTGTTTTTT.

The chain combines TRBV7-8 with TRBJ1-3, with TRBD1 as a possible D gene (6 bases). V lost 5 bases to trimming and J lost 0 bases, with 11 bases between them. Germline V gives CDR1 SGHVS, CDR2 FQNEAQ. This CDR3 has 15 residues. The CDR3 DNA sequence: TGTGCCAGCAGCCTAGAGGGGGGCTCTGGAAACACCATATATTTT. This sequence encodes CASSLEGGSGNTIYF.

The J gene is TRBJ2-3, the V gene TRBV11-3; 14 bases are shared with TRBD2. With V trimmed by 4 bases and J by 0 bases, 6 bases remained unmatched. Germline assignment: CDR1 SGHNT and CDR2 YENEEA. The CDR3 totals 18 residues. The CDR3 DNA is TGTGCCAGCAGCTCGGGGACTAGCGGGGGCCCTAGCACAGATACGCAGTATTTT. Translation: CASSSGTSGGPSTDTQYF.

The gene calls are TRBV6-1 and TRBJ2-7, with TRBD1 as a possible D gene (5 bases). V was shortened by 4 bases and J by 1 base, with 14 bases between the two germline ends. CDR1 and CDR2 from the germline V gene are MNHNS and SASEGT. This CDR3 is built from 15 residues. This CDR3 reads CASSGAGHGSYEQYF. In nucleotides, the CDR3 is TGTGCCAGCAGTGGGGCCGGACACGGTTCCTACGAGCAGTACTTC.

The chain joins TRBV29-1 to TRBJ1-2; possible D gene TRBD1, 6 bases. Trimming cost V 6 bases and J 4 bases, with 9 bases left between them. CDR1 and CDR2 from the germline V gene are SQVTM and ANQGSEA. The CDR3 contains 11 residues. The CDR3, as DNA: TGCAGCGTCTGGACAGTCTATGGCTACACCTTC. The encoded protein is CSVWTVYGYTF.

This clone has only one observation. V and J are TRBV5-1 and TRBJ2-1, with 10 bases matching TRBD1. The V segment lost 3 bases and the J segment 2 bases; nucleotides outside the gene matches: 2. The CDR3 runs to 15 residues. In germline, CDR1 is SGHRS, CDR2 YFSETQ. CDR3: CASSSTGGAYNEQFF. Here the CDR3 DNA reads TGCGCCAGCAGCTCGACAGGGGGCGCCTACAATGAGCAGTTCTTC.

This clone appeared a few times. The chain uses TRBV5-6 and TRBJ1-6; 12 nucleotides match TRBD1. The CDR3 length is 15 residues. Germline lookup yields CDR1 SGHDT and CDR2 YYEEEE. V shed 3 bases, J shed 9 bases, and the junction held 4 bases outside the gene matches. The CDR3 coding sequence is TGTGCCAGCAGCTCGGGGACAGGGGGCGGTTCACCCCTCCACTTT. The encoded protein is CASSSGTGGGSPLHF.

This clone was recorded only once. This chain uses TRBV5-1 with TRBJ2-5; D remains ambiguous. V was shortened by 1 base and J by 5 bases, with 9 bases between the two germline ends. CDR1 is SGHRS and CDR2 is YFSETQ in the germline V gene. The CDR3 is 13 amino acids. Written as DNA, the CDR3 is TGCGCCAGCAGCTTGCTAGGACGGGAGACCCAGTACTTC. Encoded protein: CASSLLGRETQYF.

The chain couples TRBV6-1 to TRBJ2-5; perhaps TRBD2 as D (5 bases). The CDR3 sequence is 12 residues long. V was cut by 6 bases and J by 5 bases, with 10 bases left in between. Germline CDR1 reads MNHNS; CDR2 reads SASEGT. CDR3 coding DNA: TGTGCCAGCAGCCTTAGAGGGGAGACCCAGTACTTC. Translating gives CASSLRGETQYF.

V usage is TRBV28 and J usage is TRBJ2-6; D is tentatively TRBD1 or TRBD2 (5 bases each). Germline V gene data show CDR1 as MDHEN and CDR2 as SYDVKM. Trimming shortened V by 6 bases and J by 5 bases, and 20 bases separated the two germline ends. CDR3 length: 17 amino acids. The CDR3 is CASSLEGRTSRANVLTF. The CDR3 DNA reads TGTGCCAGCAGCCTAGAGGGACGGACGTCTCGGGCCAACGTCCTGACTTTC.

This clone is categorized as medium-sized (0.01 to 0.1%). V gene TRBV19 combines with J gene TRBJ2-7; 7 bases fit TRBD1. V lost 7 bases, J lost 5 bases, and 8 bases stayed unmatched. Per the germline V gene, CDR1 is LNHDA and CDR2 is SQIVND (reference sequence). This CDR3 is built from 13 residues. The chain's CDR3 is CASTRTGADEQYF. CDR3 DNA: TGTGCCAGTACCCGAACAGGGGCCGACGAGCAGTACTTC.

The chain uses TRBV7-9 and TRBJ2-7; 9 bases fit TRBD1. The CDR3 covers 14 residues. V lost 5 bases to trimming and J lost 4 bases; unmatched junction nucleotides: 6. CDR1 is SEHNR and CDR2 is FQNEAQ in the germline V gene (reference sequence). The CDR3 region is CASSPTGGGYEQYF. For the CDR3, the DNA is TGTGCCAGCAGCCCTACAGGGGGCGGATACGAGCAGTACTTC.

V is TRBV21-1 and J is TRBJ1-2; the DNA was not compared with TRBD1, the D call given in the table. TRBV21-1 is recorded as a pseudogene. This CDR3 contains 16 residues. CDR3 amino acids: CASSKADREVNYGYTF. CDR3 bases: TGTGCCAGCAGCAAAGCCGACAGAGAAGTTAACTATGGCTACACCTTC.

The J gene is TRBJ1-4, the V gene TRBV5-1; the D gene is possibly TRBD1 (6 bases). From germline, CDR1 is SGHRS and CDR2 YFSETQ. Trimming left V 0 bases short and J 7 bases short, with 19 bases between. This CDR3 is 17 amino acids long. For the CDR3, the DNA is TGCGCCAGCAGCTTGGCAGTAGGGGGGGCAAAGGGTGAAAAACTGTTTTTT. Translating gives CASSLAVGGAKGEKLFF.